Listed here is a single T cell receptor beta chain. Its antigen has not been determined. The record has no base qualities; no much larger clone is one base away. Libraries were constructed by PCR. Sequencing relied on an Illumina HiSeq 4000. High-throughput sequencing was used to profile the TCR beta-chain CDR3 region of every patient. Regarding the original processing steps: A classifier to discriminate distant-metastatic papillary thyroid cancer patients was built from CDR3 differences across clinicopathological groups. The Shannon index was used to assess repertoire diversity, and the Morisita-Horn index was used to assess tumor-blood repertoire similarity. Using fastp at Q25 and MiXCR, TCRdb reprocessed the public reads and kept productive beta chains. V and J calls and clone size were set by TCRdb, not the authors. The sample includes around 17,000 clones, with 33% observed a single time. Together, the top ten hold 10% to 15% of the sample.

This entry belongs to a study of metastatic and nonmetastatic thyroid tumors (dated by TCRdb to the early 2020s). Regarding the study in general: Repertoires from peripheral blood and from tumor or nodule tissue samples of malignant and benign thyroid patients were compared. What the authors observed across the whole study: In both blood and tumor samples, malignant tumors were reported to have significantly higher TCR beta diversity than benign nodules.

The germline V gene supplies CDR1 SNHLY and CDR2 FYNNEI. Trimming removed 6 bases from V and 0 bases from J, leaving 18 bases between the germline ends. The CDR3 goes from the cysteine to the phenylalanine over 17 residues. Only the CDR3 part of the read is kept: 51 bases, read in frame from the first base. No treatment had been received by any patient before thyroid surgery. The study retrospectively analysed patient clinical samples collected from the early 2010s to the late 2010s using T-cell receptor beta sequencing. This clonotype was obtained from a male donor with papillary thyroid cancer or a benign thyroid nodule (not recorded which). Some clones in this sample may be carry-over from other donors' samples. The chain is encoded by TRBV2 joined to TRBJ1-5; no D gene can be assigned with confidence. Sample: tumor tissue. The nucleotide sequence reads TGTGCCAGCAGGCCTACATATCTGAGGGCTAGCAATCAGCCCCAGCATTTT. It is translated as CASRPTYLRASNQPQHF.